Below, one T cell receptor (beta chain) is given with its context. The data stem from a study of blood T cell repertoires in COVID-19. Study details: The analysed material was cDNA or gDNA that came from T cells, B-cell-depleted T cells, or PBMCs.

In the authors' methods: It was from reference gene primer amplification that nucleated cell counts were estimated. TCRdb's copy holds only in-frame clones and misses some; the assay was immunoSEQ multiplex PCR. D and trimming come from the DNA, and the V and J calls and clone size come from that table. The sample lists tens of thousands of clones, 75% to 90% occurring once. Unmatched junction bases numbered 7, after V lost 0 bases and J lost 6 bases. The CDR3 runs 15 residues. Germline V gene lookup returns CDR1 MNHNS and CDR2 SASEGT. The rearrangement links TRBV6-1 to TRBJ1-1, with 7 bases identical to TRBD1. The origin of this receptor is a man aged 65-85 years with active or convalescent COVID-19. Sequencing was carried out using peripheral blood. CDR3 DNA sequence: TGTGCCAGCAGTGAAGCAGGACAGGCAAAACCTGAAGCTTTCTTT. This encodes CASSEAGQAKPEAFF.